Each of the 10 T cell receptor beta chains below was sequenced from the same sample in a study of blood T cell repertoires in COVID-19 (TCRdb year 2020). The library was obtained by the immunoSEQ multiplex PCR assay. The table comes from immuneACCESS by way of TCRdb, which keeps in-frame sequences with V and J called. Part of the clones is missing from these tables; in studies checked, under half for an unresolved V gene and the rest for unknown reasons. The sample table lists fewer than 250,000 clones, about nine tenths of them with a count of one. The ten largest clones capture approximately 10% of the sample. The sequencing input was peripheral blood. The receptors were gathered from a man between 45 and 60 years old with COVID-19, enrolled during active disease.

The rearrangement uses TRBV5-6 and TRBJ2-2; no clear D gene. V was shortened by 0 bases and J by 0 bases, with 9 bases between the two germline ends. The V gene's germline CDR1 is SGHDT and CDR2 YYEEEE. The CDR3 is made up of 16 amino acids. The CDR3 sequence is CASSLASVANTGELFF. The CDR3 DNA sequence: TGTGCCAGCAGCTTGGCGTCTGTCGCGAACACCGGGGAGCTGTTTTTT.

The chain couples TRBV7-3 to TRBJ2-5, with no clear D. Between the trimmed V and J ends, which lost 4 bases and 5 bases, there was a span of 17 bases. This CDR3 spans 15 amino acids. The germline gives CDR1 SGHTA, CDR2 FQGTGA. CDR3 sequence reads: CASSYTGSSPETQYF. The CDR3 DNA follows: TGTGCCAGCAGCTATACCGGGTCCTCACCCGAGACCCAGTACTTC.

V usage is TRBV5-8 and J usage is TRBJ1-1; TRBD1 agrees at 7 bases. The V and J ends lost 8 bases and 7 bases, in that order; junction bases with no gene match: 14. Germline lookup yields CDR1 SGHTS and CDR2 YDEGEE. This CDR3 has 14 residues. CDR3 DNA: TGTGCCAGAACCGGGACAGCCGTTCTGAGTGAAGCTTTCTTT. The encoded protein is CARTGTAVLSEAFF. The full variable domain, in which reference TRBV5-8 and TRBJ1-1 provide the parts outside the CDR3, is EAGVTQSPTHLIKTRGQQATLRCSPISGHTSVYWYQQALGLGLQFLLWYDEGEERNRGNFPPRFSGRQFPNYSSELNVNALELEDSALYLCARTGTAVLSEAFFGQGTRLTVV.

The chain recombines TRBV6-5 with TRBJ2-2, with TRBD2 identical over 7 bases. V shed 7 bases, J shed 0 bases, and the junction held 8 bases outside the gene matches. The CDR3 runs 16 residues. Per germline, CDR1 MNHEY and CDR2 SVGAGI. CDR3 in DNA: TGTGCCAGCACTTATAGCGGGCGCTCGAACACCGGGGAGCTGTTTTTT. Protein sequence: CASTYSGRSNTGELFF.

This chain uses TRBV12-3 or TRBV12-4 with TRBJ2-7; 8 bases line up with TRBD1. The CDR3 has 13 amino acids. With V trimmed by 7 bases and J by 4 bases, 6 bases remained unmatched. The CDR3 loop is CASTRDRLYEQYF. CDR3 in DNA: TGTGCCAGCACCCGGGACAGGCTTTACGAGCAGTACTTC.

V and J are TRBV30 and TRBJ2-1, with TRBD2 as a possible D gene (6 bases). Between the trimmed V and J ends, which lost 0 bases and 5 bases, there was a span of 11 bases. CDR3 length equals 14 residues. Germline assignment: CDR1 GTSNPN and CDR2 SVGIG (reference sequence). The CDR3 DNA sequence: TGTGCCTGGAGTGTAGGGACTTACCACAATGAGCAGTTCTTC. This gives the protein CAWSVGTYHNEQFF.

The chain links TRBV10-3 to TRBJ2-2; 8 bases fit TRBD2. The CDR3 contains 16 residues. V lost 6 bases to trimming and J lost 5 bases; unmatched junction nucleotides: 11. CDR1 is ENHRY, CDR2 SYGVKD, per germline. CDR3 region: CAISGLAIGETGELFF. CDR3 DNA: TGTGCCATCAGCGGACTAGCAATAGGGGAAACCGGGGAGCTGTTTTTT.

The chain recombines TRBV27 with TRBJ1-1; maybe TRBD1 (6 bases). The CDR3 length is 13 residues. Germline values: CDR1 MNHEY, CDR2 SMNVEV (reference sequence). Trimming took 6 bases from V and 3 from J, leaving 11 bases between them. CDR3 nucleotide sequence: TGTGCCAGCAGCGCAGGGGTTCACACTGAAGCTTTCTTT. Amino acid sequence: CASSAGVHTEAFF.

This chain connects TRBV5-4 to TRBJ2-3, with D perhaps matching TRBD2 (5 bases). Germline values: CDR1 SGHNT, CDR2 YYREEE (reference sequence). CDR3 length equals 14 residues. V lost 0 bases, J lost 6 bases, and 11 bases lay in between. In DNA form, the CDR3 reads TGTGCCAGCAGCTTGGGAGGGCCGTGGGATACGCAGTATTTT. Amino acid sequence: CASSLGGPWDTQYF. Drawing the rest from reference TRBV5-4 and TRBJ2-3, the complete variable domain is ETGVTQSPTHLIKTRGQQVTLRCSSQSGHNTVSWYQQALGQGPQFIFQYYREEENGRGNFPPRFSGLQFPNYSSELNVNALELDDSALYLCASSLGGPWDTQYFGPGTRLTVL.

The chain carries TRBV19 and TRBJ2-3; tentative D call: TRBD1 (6 bases). The V gene's germline CDR1 is LNHDA and CDR2 SQIVND (reference sequence). Trimming removed 8 bases at V and 7 bases at J, with 16 bases between. The CDR3 length is 13 residues. The CDR3 coding sequence is TGTGCCAGTGCTGGGGCAGGGGTACATACGCAGTATTTT. Translating gives CASAGAGVHTQYF. Drawing the rest from reference TRBV19 and TRBJ2-3, the complete variable domain is DGGITQSPKYLFRKEGQNVTLSCEQNLNHDAMYWYRQDPGQGLRLIYYSQIVNDFQKGDIAEGYSVSREKKESFPLTVTSAQKNPTAFYLCASAGAGVHTQYFGPGTRLTVL.